This T cell receptor beta chain derives from a study of cytomegalovirus exposure and HLA in healthy donors. The overall study: Caucasian-associated ancestry cluster membership applied to approximately 84% of under 450 genotyped donors. Findings and caveats of the study: Clonal expansion, a later analysis showed, was greater in HLA-associated TCR beta chains than in equally common others. Later analysis showed most CMV-associated TCR beta chains appearing HLA-restricted.

13 Jbeta primers and 60 Vbeta primers were used for the PCR. Libraries were prepared by immunoSEQ multiplex PCR; TCRdb keeps only in-frame clonotypes and omits some of them. The data show about 160,000 clones, about 79% seen once. Trimming cost V 4 bases and J 6 bases, with 11 bases left between them. This CDR3 has 13 amino acids. CDR1 LNHDA and CDR2 SQIVND come from the germline V gene (reference sequence). To note about this clone: What it recognizes is unknown.

The receptor comes from a female donor in good health and CMV-seronegative. Material for sequencing was PBMCs. V usage is TRBV19 and J usage is TRBJ2-3, with D possibly TRBD1 on 7 matching bases. The CDR3 DNA is TGTGCCAGTAGTAAAGCAGGGGGGGATACGCAGTATTTT. Translation gives CASSKAGGDTQYF.